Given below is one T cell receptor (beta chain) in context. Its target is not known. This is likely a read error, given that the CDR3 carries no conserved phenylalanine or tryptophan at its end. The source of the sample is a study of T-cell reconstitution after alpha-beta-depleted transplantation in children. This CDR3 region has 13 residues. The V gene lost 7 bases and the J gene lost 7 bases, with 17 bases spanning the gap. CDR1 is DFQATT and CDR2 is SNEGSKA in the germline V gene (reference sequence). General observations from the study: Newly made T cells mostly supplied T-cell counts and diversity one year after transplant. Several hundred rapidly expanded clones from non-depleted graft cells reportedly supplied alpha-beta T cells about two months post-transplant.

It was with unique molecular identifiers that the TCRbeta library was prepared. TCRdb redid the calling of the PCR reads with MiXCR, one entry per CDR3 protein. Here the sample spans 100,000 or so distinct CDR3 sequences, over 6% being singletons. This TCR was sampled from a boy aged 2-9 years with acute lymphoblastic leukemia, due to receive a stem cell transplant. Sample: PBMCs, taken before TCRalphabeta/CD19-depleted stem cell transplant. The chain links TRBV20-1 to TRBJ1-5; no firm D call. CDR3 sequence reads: CSVRQYRDQPQHC. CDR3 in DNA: TGCAGTGTTCGTCAGTACCGCGACCAGCCCCAGCATTGT.